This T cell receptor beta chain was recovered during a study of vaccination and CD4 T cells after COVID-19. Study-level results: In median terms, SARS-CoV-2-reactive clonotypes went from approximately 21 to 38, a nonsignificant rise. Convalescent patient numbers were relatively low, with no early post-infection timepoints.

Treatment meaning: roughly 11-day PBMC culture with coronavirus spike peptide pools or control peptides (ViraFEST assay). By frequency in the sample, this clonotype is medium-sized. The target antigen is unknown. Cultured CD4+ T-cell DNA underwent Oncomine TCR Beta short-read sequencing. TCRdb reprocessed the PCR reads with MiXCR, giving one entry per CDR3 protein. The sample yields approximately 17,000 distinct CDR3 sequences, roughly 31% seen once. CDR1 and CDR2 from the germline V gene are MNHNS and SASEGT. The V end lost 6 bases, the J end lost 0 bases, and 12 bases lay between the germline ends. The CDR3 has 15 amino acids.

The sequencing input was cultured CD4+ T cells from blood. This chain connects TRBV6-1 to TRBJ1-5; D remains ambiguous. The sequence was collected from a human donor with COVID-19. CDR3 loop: CASSPSVSSNQPQHF. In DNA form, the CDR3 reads TGTGCCAGCAGCCCCTCAGTCAGTAGCAATCAGCCCCAGCATTTT.